This T cell receptor (beta chain) was captured by sequencing in a study of Ad26.COV2.S vaccination and SARS-CoV-2 variants (dated by TCRdb to the early 2020s). Describing the broader study: Donors in the vaccine arm were drawn from COV1001, a phase I-IIa trial of Ad26.COV2.S in healthy adults that was multicentre, randomized, double-blind and placebo-controlled. Blinding of investigators to trial group allocation was maintained during experiments and outcome assessment. Dosing of Ad26.COV2.S was intramuscular, at either 5x10^10 or 1x10^11 viral particles, delivered as one shot or as two shots spaced 56 days apart. Participants in the trial were split at random into five groups of five each, receiving low-dose or high-dose Ad26.COV2.S once or twice, or else placebo on both occasions. The TCR-sequenced set comprised around 30 samples: around 20 Ad26.COV2.S vaccine recipients, 5 placebo recipients and 8 SARS-CoV-2 convalescent individuals. TCRbeta repertoire sequencing served as the tool for gauging how specific and how broad the SARS-CoV-2-reactive T cell receptors were following Ad26.COV2.S vaccination.

In the paper's terms, the treatment or condition label means: roughly 18 received Ad26.COV2.S at low or high dose, single or two shots; 5 received placebo; per-sample allocation not given. Repertoires of vaccine and placebo recipients were sequenced from samples collected on day 63 after the first injection. In Cohort 1b, 25 to 30 adults aged 18-55 years were enrolled at a single site in Boston, USA, between 29 July and 7 August 2020. Ad26.COV2.S consisted of a replication-incompetent adenovirus type 26 vector by which a prefusion-stabilized SARS-CoV-2 spike protein from the original Wuhan strain was expressed. Summary of the overall study and its limitations: After vaccination, substantial breadth of spike-specific CD8+ and CD4+ T cell responses was reported. The authors noted that the TCR breadth and depth analyses may have underestimated total T cell responses. Comparing responses between vaccine doses or regimens was not something the study was powered to do. Compared with placebo recipients, Ad26.COV2.S recipients showed higher spike-specific TCR breadth (P = 0.0014). Non-spike TCR breadth was comparable between vaccine and placebo recipients, consistent with the vaccine containing only spike.

Per the germline V gene, WSHSY is the CDR1 and SAAADI is the CDR2. Spanning cysteine to phenylalanine, the CDR3 consists of 15 amino acids. Solely the CDR3 DNA is kept, with 45 bases framed from the first base. The germline V end is reduced by 4 bases and the J end by 6 bases; junction bases left unmatched: 6. About this clone itself: Its cognate antigen has yet to be identified. Base qualities are not provided; no much larger clone lies one nucleotide away.

The immunoSEQ Assay was used to sequence TCRbeta CDR3 regions. After extraction, genomic DNA underwent amplification by bias-controlled multiplex PCR, followed by high-throughput sequencing. For the original study's pipeline: To quantify the absolute abundance of every unique TCRbeta CDR3 region, sequences were collapsed and filtered. Usable DNA was measured by amplifying reference genes present in all nucleated cells, and TCRbeta template counts were normalized to that usable DNA to estimate T cell fraction. Repertoire TCRs were annotated as SARS-CoV-2-specific by exact matching of V gene, CDR3 amino acid sequence and J gene to a known reactive TCR set. The reference SARS-CoV-2 TCR set came from MIRA and was filtered for enrichment in COVID-19-positive ImmuneCODE repertoires, removing public or cross-reactive TCRs. Using the MIRA antigens, annotated TCRs were further analysed by specific ORF or by position within an ORF. Breadth was defined as annotated unique rearrangements over total unique productive rearrangements; depth was the summed frequency of those rearrangements. Two-sided Wilcoxon rank-sum tests were applied when comparing TCR breadth between groups. TCRdb obtained this table from immuneACCESS and retained in-frame rearrangements with V and J assigned. These tables miss some clones; where compared with another copy, unresolved V genes account for less than half of the shortfall, and the remainder is unexplained. V and J calls and clone size are given by that table; D and trimming were obtained from the DNA. Counted in this sample were about 480,000 clones; around 90% of them appeared once. The top ten constitute about 13% of the sample.

The rearrangement joined TRBV10-2 to TRBJ2-1; 10 junctional bases match TRBD2. The origin of this receptor is a person aged 18-60 years who received the Ad26.COV2.S COVID-19 vaccine or a placebo. Sequencing used peripheral blood, obtained in a trial of Ad26.COV2.S vaccine versus placebo. The bases read TGCGCCAGCAGTGCCACTAGCGGGGCCCCCAATGAGCAGTTCTTC. Translated, this gives CASSATSGAPNEQFF.